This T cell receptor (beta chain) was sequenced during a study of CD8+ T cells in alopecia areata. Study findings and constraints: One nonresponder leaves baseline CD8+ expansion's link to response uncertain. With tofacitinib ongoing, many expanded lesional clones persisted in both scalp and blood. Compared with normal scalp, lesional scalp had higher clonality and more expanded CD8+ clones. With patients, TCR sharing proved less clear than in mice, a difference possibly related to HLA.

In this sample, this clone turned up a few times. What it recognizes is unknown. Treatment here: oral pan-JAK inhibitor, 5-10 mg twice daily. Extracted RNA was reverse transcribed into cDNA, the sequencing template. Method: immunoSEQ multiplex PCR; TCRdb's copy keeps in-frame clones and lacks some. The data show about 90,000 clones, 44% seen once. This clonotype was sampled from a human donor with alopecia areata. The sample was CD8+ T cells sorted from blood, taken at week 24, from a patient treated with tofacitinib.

CDR3 coding DNA: TGTGCCAGCAGCACTCCCACAGGGCGGGAGAGGGACACCGGGGAGCTGTTTTTT. It codes for CASSTPTGRERDTGELFF. The rearrangement joins TRBV9 to TRBJ2-2; weak D call: TRBD2 (7 bases). The CDR3 is made up of 18 amino acids. V was trimmed by 4 bases and J by 3 bases, leaving 22 bases between them. The germline V gene has CDR1 SGDLS and CDR2 YYNGEE.